The rows below give T cell receptor beta chains drawn from one sample of a study of response to subunit inactivated influenza vaccine. TCRdb independently ran MiXCR on the RT-PCR reads; one entry per CDR3 protein. The sample includes 530,000 or so distinct CDR3 sequences, 25% of them seen just once. This specimen was CD4+ T cells sorted from PBMCs, taken roughly 5 days after vaccination. These receptors were collected from a man aged 45-65 years who received an inactivated influenza vaccine. Each CDR3 is given with its conserved first and last residue. The order of the fields is V gene, CDR3 length, J gene, CDR3 protein.

>TRBV27|14|TRBJ2-7
CASSWGRVGSEQYF
>TRBV20-1|16|TRBJ1-5
CSAIDILGGSGQPQHF
>TRBV29-1|14|TRBJ2-1
CSAKAGGFNNEQFF
>TRBV7-2|15|TRBJ2-3
CASSPGTPSTDTQYF
>TRBV7-6|16|TRBJ2-1
CASSSLVAGTRNEQFF
>TRBV5-1|15|TRBJ2-3
CASSSVREPTDTQYF
>TRBV12-3/TRBV12-4|15|TRBJ2-7
CASSLLAGGPGEQYF
>TRBV20-1|13|TRBJ2-3
CSATTNGADTQYF
>TRBV28|15|TRBJ2-7
CASRLGQESSYEQYF
>TRBV4-3|14|TRBJ2-1
CASSQDLLASEQFF
>TRBV7-9|17|TRBJ2-1
CASSPRDRGRRNNEQFF
>TRBV6-5|15|TRBJ1-1
CASSYSRQGITEAFF
>TRBV4-3|13|TRBJ2-5
CASSQEWRETQYF
>TRBV20-1|14|TRBJ2-5
CSARSQGARETQYF
>TRBV2|13|TRBJ1-4
CASSDATTGKLFF
>TRBV12-3/TRBV12-4|16|TRBJ1-1
CASSLGQGWVGVEAFF
>TRBV7-2|13|TRBJ2-7
CASSLNQGYEQYF
>TRBV5-5|16|TRBJ2-5
CASSLLLSGGRETQYF
>TRBV9|16|TRBJ2-1
CASSVGALTLSNEQFF
>TRBV12-3/TRBV12-4|14|TRBJ1-1
CASSLWGQNTEAFF
>TRBV12-3/TRBV12-4|15|TRBJ1-4
CASSFSGTDGEKLFF
>TRBV10-3|13|TRBJ2-7
CAIGTASSYEQYF
>TRBV4-1|15|TRBJ2-3
CASSRIQGNTDTQYF
>TRBV12-3/TRBV12-4|14|TRBJ2-7
CASRLGTSRGEQYF
>TRBV12-3/TRBV12-4|13|TRBJ2-5
CASRPGLGGTQYF
>TRBV5-1|15|TRBJ1-1
CASSLRRAPNTEAFF
>TRBV6-4|14|TRBJ2-7
CASTPSGPLYEQYF
>TRBV7-9|10|TRBJ2-1
CASSLVEQFF
>TRBV20-1|13|TRBJ2-7
CSAPGDSSYEQYF
>TRBV21-1|17|TRBJ1-6
CASSNTEDRGSNSPLHF
>TRBV20-1|13|TRBJ2-3
CSASVPSTDTQYF
>TRBV5-5|15|TRBJ2-2
CASSFQGANTGELFF